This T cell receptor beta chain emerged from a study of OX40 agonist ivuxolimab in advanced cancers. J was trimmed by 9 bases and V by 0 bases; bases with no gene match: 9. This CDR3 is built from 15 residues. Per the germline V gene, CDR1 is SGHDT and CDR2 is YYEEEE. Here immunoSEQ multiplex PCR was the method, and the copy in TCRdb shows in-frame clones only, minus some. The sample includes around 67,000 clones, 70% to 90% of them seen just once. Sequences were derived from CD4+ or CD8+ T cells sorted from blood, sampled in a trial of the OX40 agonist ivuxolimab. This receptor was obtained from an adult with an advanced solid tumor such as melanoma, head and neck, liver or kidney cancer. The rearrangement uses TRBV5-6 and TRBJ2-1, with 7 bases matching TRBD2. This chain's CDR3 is CASSLGGGSSGEQFF. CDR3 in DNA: TGTGCCAGCAGCTTGGGAGGCGGGAGTTCGGGTGAGCAGTTCTTC.